The rows below give T cell receptor beta chains drawn from one sample of a study of graft-versus-host responses after intestinal transplantation. Profiled with immunoSEQ multiplex PCR; TCRdb holds only in-frame clones, not every one. This sample has almost 15,000 clones, with around 64% found just once. This specimen was ileum tissue, taken approximately 780 days after intestinal transplantation. The origin of the receptors is a human patient who received an intestinal transplant, so some T cells may come from the graft donor. Each CDR3 is given with its conserved first and last residue. A D gene is named only where the DNA matches it firmly. The size of a clone is reported for some rows only, either as once, few or many, or as a class for expanded clones.

V gene	J gene	D gene	clone size	CDR3 DNA	CDR3 protein
TRBV6-1	TRBJ1-2	-	few	TGTGCCAGCAGTGCGGGAACAGGCGTATTAGGCTACACCTTC	CASSAGTGVLGYTF
TRBV10-2	TRBJ2-7	TRBD2	-	TGCGCCACCAGACTAGCGGCTGCCTACGAGCAGTACTTC	CATRLAAAYEQYF
TRBV19	TRBJ1-4	TRBD1	hyperexpanded	TGTGCCAGTAAAGGGACAGGGGGTTCTAATGAAAAACTGTTTTTT	CASKGTGGSNEKLFF
TRBV6-5	TRBJ1-2	-	-	TGTGCCAGCGGGGGTATATATGGCTACACCTTC	CASGGIYGYTF
TRBV6-1	TRBJ2-7	TRBD1	-	TGTGCCAGCAGTGCACCAGGGGGCCCCTCCTACGAGCAGTACTTC	CASSAPGGPSYEQYF
TRBV6-5	TRBJ1-1	-	once	TGTGCCAGCAGTTCGAACGGGAACACTGAAGCTTTCTTT	CASSSNGNTEAFF
TRBV28	TRBJ2-5	-	-	TGTGCCAGCAGTTTATCTGACGGGATTCAGATGCAAGAGACCCAGTACTTC	CASSLSDGIQMQETQYF
TRBV19	TRBJ1-2	-	few	TGTGCCAGTAGACCGGACACCTATGGCTACACCTTC	CASRPDTYGYTF
TRBV7-8	TRBJ2-1	-	-	TGTGCCAGCAGCTTATCTGGATTGCTAGGGGTTGAAGGTAATGAGCAGTTCTTC	CASSLSGLLGVEGNEQFF
TRBV19	TRBJ2-2	TRBD2	-	TGTGCCAGTAGTCCCCGGACTAGCGGGAGCACCGGGGAGCTGTTTTTT	CASSPRTSGSTGELFF
TRBV6-1	TRBJ2-7	-	-	TGTGCCAGCAGTGAAGGTCAAGGCAGGACCTACGAGCAGTACTTC	CASSEGQGRTYEQYF
TRBV11-2	TRBJ2-2	-	-	TGTGCCAGCAGCTTAGGAAGCAGGGGAATGAAGAACACCGGGGAGCTGTTTTTT	CASSLGSRGMKNTGELFF
TRBV7-9	TRBJ2-1	TRBD1	-	TGTGCCAGCAGCCGACAGGGGGCCTCTCCCTACAATGAGCAGTTCTTC	CASSRQGASPYNEQFF
TRBV7-2	TRBJ1-5	-	-	TGTGCCAGCAGCGTAACAGGGTTAAGCAATCAGCCCCAGCATTTT	CASSVTGLSNQPQHF
TRBV2	TRBJ2-2	TRBD1	-	TGTGCCAGCAGGAACCCAGACAGGGGGTATCCCGGGGAGCTGTTTTTT	CASRNPDRGYPGELFF
TRBV15	TRBJ2-7	-	-	TGTGCCACCAGCAGAGTGGTGCAGGGAGGCGAGCAGTACTTC	CATSRVVQGGEQYF
TRBV30	TRBJ1-4	-	-	TGTGCCTGGAGTGTAGACGGGCGCGGAAAACTGTTTTTT	CAWSVDGRGKLFF
TRBV6-1	TRBJ1-5	-	once	TGTGCCAGCAGTATTCAGCCCAATCAGCCCCAGCATTTT	CASSIQPNQPQHF
TRBV2	TRBJ2-4	-	-	TGTGCCAGCAGTGTCGGTAAAGCCAAAAACATTCAGTACTTC	CASSVGKAKNIQYF
TRBV7-2	TRBJ2-1	TRBD2	-	TGTGCCAGCAGCCCCAGGGGAGCGGGAGGGTGGGATGAGCAGTTCTTC	CASSPRGAGGWDEQFF
TRBV29-1	TRBJ2-1	-	-	TGCAGCGTTCCCGGGTCGCTATACAATGAGCAGTTCTTC	CSVPGSLYNEQFF
TRBV6-6	TRBJ2-7	TRBD1	-	TGTGCCAGCAGTTGGGACAGGTTCTCCTACGAGCAGTACTTC	CASSWDRFSYEQYF
TRBV10-2	TRBJ1-4	-	medium-sized	TGCGCCAGCAGCCAGAGGGGGAGTGAAAAACTGTTTTTT	CASSQRGSEKLFF
TRBV5-8	TRBJ2-3	TRBD2	-	TGTGCCAGCAGCGGACTAGCGGGACCAGATACGCAGTATTTT	CASSGLAGPDTQYF
TRBV7-7	TRBJ2-7	-	-	TGTGCCAGCAGCCCCGACGGCTCCTACGAGCAGTACTTC	CASSPDGSYEQYF
TRBV7-2	TRBJ2-7	-	medium-sized	TGTGCCAGCAGCTCCCCACTGTGGGGCGAGCAGTACTTC	CASSSPLWGEQYF
TRBV5-6	TRBJ2-7	-	-	TGTGCCAGCAGCTTGGGAGGCTTCCTCTACGAGCAGTACTTC	CASSLGGFLYEQYF
TRBV5-6	TRBJ1-1	-	large	TGTGCCAGCAGCTTGTATGCTTCGTCGGGGTTGAACACTGAAGCTTTCTTT	CASSLYASSGLNTEAFF